A selection of T cell receptor beta chains follows, all from one sample in a study of T cells and Merkel cell carcinoma outcomes. TCRdb keeps only in-frame clones here, not all; method: immunoSEQ multiplex PCR. The sample yields 15,000 to 25,000 clones, more than 65% seen once. Input material: tumor tissue from Merkel cell carcinoma. These receptors all come from a human donor with Merkel cell carcinoma. The CDR3 runs from the conserved cysteine through the conserved F or W. A D gene is named only where the DNA matches it firmly. A clone size is listed for some rows: how often the clone was seen (once, few, many), or a class if it is expanded.

v_gene	abundance	j_gene	d_gene	CDR3nt	CDR3aa
TRBV6-1	-	TRBJ2-7	-	TGTGCCAGCAGTGAAGAGGGCTACGAGCAGTACTTC	CASSEEGYEQYF
TRBV18	-	TRBJ1-2	-	TGTGCCAGCTCACCTCAGATCGATAGCTACACCTTC	CASSPQIDSYTF
TRBV28	-	TRBJ2-5	-	TGTGCCAGCAGCCGCACGACACGGACCCAGTACTTC	CASSRTTRTQYF
TRBV19	-	TRBJ2-1	TRBD2	TGTGCCAGTACCTTAGCGGGCAGCTCCTACAATGAGCAGTTCTTC	CASTLAGSSYNEQFF
TRBV11-3	-	TRBJ1-1	-	TGTGCCAGCAGCTTATTTGTAAACACTGAAGCTTTCTTT	CASSLFVNTEAFF
TRBV7-8	-	TRBJ2-3	-	TGTGCCAGCAGCTTAAGGTCGCTTGGCACAGATACGCAGTATTTT	CASSLRSLGTDTQYF
TRBV7-9	-	TRBJ2-1	TRBD2	TGTGCCAGCAGCCCCGACCTAGCGGGAGGGCCCCATGAGCAGTTCTTC	CASSPDLAGGPHEQFF
TRBV29-1	-	TRBJ2-1	-	TGCAGCGTTGGATGGGGGGAGCAGTTCTTC	CSVGWGEQFF
TRBV2	-	TRBJ1-2	-	TGTGCCAGCACCACAACCCTCGGGGGATTCAATGGCTATACCTTC	CASTTTLGGFNGYTF
TRBV7-8	-	TRBJ2-7	TRBD1	TGTGCCAGCAGCCCCAGAGGGGGACAGGGGGCCCACGAGCAGTACTTC	CASSPRGGQGAHEQYF
TRBV7-3	-	TRBJ1-1	-	TGTGCCAGCAGCTTAAACGGGGGTCAGGACACTGAAGCTTTCTTT	CASSLNGGQDTEAFF
TRBV7-9	-	TRBJ1-5	-	TGTGCCAGCAGCGGGAGGAATAATCAGCCCCAGCATTTT	CASSGRNNQPQHF
TRBV7-8	-	TRBJ1-3	-	TGTGCCAGCAGCTTAACAGCCGGGGGCGGAAACACCATATATTTT	CASSLTAGGGNTIYF
TRBV4-2	-	TRBJ1-2	TRBD1	TGTGCCAGCAGCCAAGATTCGGGAGACAGGGGAGTGGAAACCTTC	CASSQDSGDRGVETF
TRBV4-2	-	TRBJ1-2	TRBD1	TGTGCCAGCAGCCAGGCCGGGACAGGGGACTATGGCTACACCTTC	CASSQAGTGDYGYTF
TRBV18	-	TRBJ1-2	TRBD1	TGTGCCAGCTCTCCAGGGGGATACTATGGCTACACCTTC	CASSPGGYYGYTF
TRBV7-3	few	TRBJ2-1	-	TGTGCCAGCAGCTTGTCCCTCCGGGGCCGTGACCCCGATGAGCAGTTCTTC	CASSLSLRGRDPDEQFF
TRBV11-3	-	TRBJ1-1	TRBD1	TGTGCCAGCAGTGGCTCCCGGGACAGGTTCACTGAAGCTTTCTTT	CASSGSRDRFTEAFF
TRBV20-1	-	TRBJ2-1	TRBD2	TGCAGTGCCCGGGGGGTCAATGAGCAGTTCTTC	CSARGVNEQFF
TRBV5-6	-	TRBJ2-1	-	TGTGCCAGCAGCTTGAACAATGAGCAGTTCTTC	CASSLNNEQFF
TRBV6-5	-	TRBJ1-1	-	TGTGCCAGCAGACAATCGGGTGACGGCACTGAAGCTTTCTTT	CASRQSGDGTEAFF
TRBV9	-	TRBJ1-1	-	TGTGCCAGCAGCGTGGAGGGGCTGAACACTGAAGCTTTCTTT	CASSVEGLNTEAFF
TRBV11-2	-	TRBJ2-1	TRBD2	TGTGCCAGCAGCCCCGTAGCGGGGCAAACGAATGAGCAGTTCTTC	CASSPVAGQTNEQFF
TRBV6-8	-	TRBJ1-4	TRBD1	TGTGCCAGCAGCCCGGGACAGCCTAATGAAAAACTGTTTTTT	CASSPGQPNEKLFF
TRBV18	-	TRBJ2-1	-	TGTGCCAGCTCACCACCGATGGTCAGGGCAGGCGAGCAGTTCTTC	CASSPPMVRAGEQFF
TRBV19	-	TRBJ1-2	-	TGTGCCAGTAGCCCCGGGACATACTATGGCTACACCTTC	CASSPGTYYGYTF
TRBV27	-	TRBJ2-7	-	TGTGCCAGCAGTTTATCACTGGGCGGCCTCTACGAGCAGTACTTC	CASSLSLGGLYEQYF
TRBV11-3	-	TRBJ1-6	-	TGTGCCAGCAGCGCCCGCCAGGGCAATAATTCACCCCTCCACTTT	CASSARQGNNSPLHF
TRBV5-4	-	TRBJ2-6	-	TGTGCCAGCAGCACCGGGGTCTCTGGGGCCAACGTCCTGACTTTC	CASSTGVSGANVLTF
TRBV13	-	TRBJ2-2	-	TGTGCCAGCAGCTTAGTGACAGTGGGGCCCGGGGAGCTGTTTTTT	CASSLVTVGPGELFF
TRBV7-9	-	TRBJ1-1	-	TGTGCCAGCAGCGAGGAAATTCGTAACACTGAAGCTTTCTTT	CASSEEIRNTEAFF
TRBV6-5	-	TRBJ1-2	-	TGTGCCAGCCGTGGACAGCCCTATGGCTACACCTTC	CASRGQPYGYTF
TRBV14	-	TRBJ2-7	-	TGTGCCAGCAGCTCCCTGGGGAGTCCCGGGTACGAGCAGTACTTC	CASSSLGSPGYEQYF
TRBV5-4	-	TRBJ2-7	-	TGTGCCAGCAGCGGGGGGGCGGGGGCTACTTACGAGCAGTACTTC	CASSGGAGATYEQYF
TRBV5-1	once	TRBJ1-1	-	TGCGCCAGCAGCTTTTCCGGGATGAACACTGAAGCTTTCTTT	CASSFSGMNTEAFF
TRBV28	-	TRBJ1-2	TRBD1	TGTGCCAGCGCCCCTCACCGGGACAGCCATGGCTACACCTTC	CASAPHRDSHGYTF
TRBV25-1	few	TRBJ1-3	-	TGTGCCAGCAGTGAAGTGGATGTTGGAAACACCATATATTTT	CASSEVDVGNTIYF
TRBV6-6	-	TRBJ2-7	-	TGTGCCAGCAGTTACGGTTTAGGCCCCTACGAGCAGTACTTC	CASSYGLGPYEQYF
TRBV12-2	-	TRBJ2-5	-	TGTGCAAGTCGCTTAGCGGGGGGGTGGTCACAAGAGACCCAGTACTTC	CASRLAGGWSQETQYF
TRBV6-5	-	TRBJ2-3	-	TGTGCCAGCAGTATCGGAGGGGGCGCGGGAGATACGCAGTATTTT	CASSIGGGAGDTQYF
TRBV9	-	TRBJ1-2	TRBD1	TGTGCCAGCAGCGTAGCGACAGGGAAAGCCCATGGCTACACCTTC	CASSVATGKAHGYTF
TRBV11-2	few	TRBJ1-6	-	TGTGCCAGCAGCTTATATCCAGGTTTGATATCGGGGTATTCACCCCTCCACTTT	CASSLYPGLISGYSPLHF
TRBV7-8	-	TRBJ2-7	-	TGTGCCAGCACGGCGGTACTCTACGAGCAGTACTTC	CASTAVLYEQYF
TRBV13	few	TRBJ1-2	-	TGTGCCAGCAGCATCGGGATCTATGGCTACACCTTC	CASSIGIYGYTF
TRBV18	-	TRBJ2-4	-	TGTGCCAGCTCACCTCAGTTCACGGGCCCGTTACTAGCCAAAAACATTCAGTACTTC	CASSPQFTGPLLAKNIQYF
TRBV6-1	-	TRBJ2-1	-	TGTGCCAGCAGTGAACAAGGTAGCGGCTTCTACAATGAGCAGTTCTTC	CASSEQGSGFYNEQFF
TRBV5-1	-	TRBJ2-7	-	TGCGCCAGCAGCTTGGTTCCCTGGGGGTACCTACTCTACGAGCAGTACTTC	CASSLVPWGYLLYEQYF
TRBV7-8	-	TRBJ2-7	-	TGTGCCAGCAGTTTTGGCCCGGGACAAGTTACCCCCTACGAGCAGTACTTC	CASSFGPGQVTPYEQYF
TRBV19	-	TRBJ2-1	-	TGTGCCAGTTCCTATAGCGGCGATGAGCAGTTCTTC	CASSYSGDEQFF
TRBV20-1	-	TRBJ1-1	-	TGCAGTGGCGGCCCGAACACTGAAGCTTTCTTT	CSGGPNTEAFF
TRBV13	-	TRBJ1-3	TRBD1	TGTGCCAGCAGCCCCGGACAGGGGTCCCCTGGAAACACCATATATTTT	CASSPGQGSPGNTIYF
TRBV28	-	TRBJ2-5	TRBD1	TGTGCCAGCACCTTGACAGGGGATAGAGAGACCCAGTACTTC	CASTLTGDRETQYF
TRBV7-9	-	TRBJ1-1	-	TGTGCCAGCAGCTTAGCCCACGGGACGGGTGAAGCTTTCTTT	CASSLAHGTGEAFF